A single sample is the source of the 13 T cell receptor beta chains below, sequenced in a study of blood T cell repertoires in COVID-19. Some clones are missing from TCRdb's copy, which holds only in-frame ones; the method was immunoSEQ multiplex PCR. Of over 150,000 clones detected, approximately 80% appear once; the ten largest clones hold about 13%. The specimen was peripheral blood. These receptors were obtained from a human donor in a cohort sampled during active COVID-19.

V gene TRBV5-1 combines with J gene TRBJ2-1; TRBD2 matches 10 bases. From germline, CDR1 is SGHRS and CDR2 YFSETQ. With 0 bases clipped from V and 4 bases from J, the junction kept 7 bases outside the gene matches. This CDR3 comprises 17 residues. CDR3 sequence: CASSLVRTSGEYNEQFF. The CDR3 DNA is TGCGCCAGCAGCTTGGTCCGGACTAGCGGAGAGTACAATGAGCAGTTCTTC.

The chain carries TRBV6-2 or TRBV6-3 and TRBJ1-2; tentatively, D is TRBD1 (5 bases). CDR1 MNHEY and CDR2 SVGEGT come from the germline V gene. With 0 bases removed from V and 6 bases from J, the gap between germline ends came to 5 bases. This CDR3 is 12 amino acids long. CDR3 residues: CASSYSDNGYTF. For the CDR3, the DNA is TGTGCCAGCAGTTACTCGGACAATGGCTACACCTTC.

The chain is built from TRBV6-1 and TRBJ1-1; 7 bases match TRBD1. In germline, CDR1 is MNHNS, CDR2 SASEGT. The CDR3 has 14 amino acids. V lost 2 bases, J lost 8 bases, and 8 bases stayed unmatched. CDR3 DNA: TGTGCCAGCAGTGAAACAGGGGCCCAGAAAGAAGCTTTCTTT. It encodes CASSETGAQKEAFF.

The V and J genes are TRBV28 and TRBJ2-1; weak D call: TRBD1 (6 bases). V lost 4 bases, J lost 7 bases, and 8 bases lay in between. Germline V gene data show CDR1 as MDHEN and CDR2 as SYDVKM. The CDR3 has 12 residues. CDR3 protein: CASSSTGNEQFF. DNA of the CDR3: TGTGCCAGCAGTTCTACAGGGAATGAGCAGTTCTTC.

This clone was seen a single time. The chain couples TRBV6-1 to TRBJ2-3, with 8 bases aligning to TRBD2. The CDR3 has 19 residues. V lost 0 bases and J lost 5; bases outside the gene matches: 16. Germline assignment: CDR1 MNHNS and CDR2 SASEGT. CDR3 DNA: TGTGCCAGCAGTGAAGCCGCAACAGCGGGAGAACTAACACAAGATACGCAGTATTTT. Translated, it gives CASSEAATAGELTQDTQYF.

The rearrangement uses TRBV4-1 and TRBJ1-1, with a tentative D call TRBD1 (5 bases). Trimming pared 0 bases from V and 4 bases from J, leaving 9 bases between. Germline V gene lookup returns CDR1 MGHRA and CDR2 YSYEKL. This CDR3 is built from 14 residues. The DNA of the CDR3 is TGCGCCAGCAGCCAAGACGGCGGGGGCACTGAAGCTTTCTTT. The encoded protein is CASSQDGGGTEAFF.

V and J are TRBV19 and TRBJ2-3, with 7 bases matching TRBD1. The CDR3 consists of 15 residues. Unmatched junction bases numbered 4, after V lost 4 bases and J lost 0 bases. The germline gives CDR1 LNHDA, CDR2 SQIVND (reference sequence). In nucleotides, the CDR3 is TGTGCCAGTAGTACACAGGGGAAAAGCACAGATACGCAGTATTTT. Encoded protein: CASSTQGKSTDTQYF.

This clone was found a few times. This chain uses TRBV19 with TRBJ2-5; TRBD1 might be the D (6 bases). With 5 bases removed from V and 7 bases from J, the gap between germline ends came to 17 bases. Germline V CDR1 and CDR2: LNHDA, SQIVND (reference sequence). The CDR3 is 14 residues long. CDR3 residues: CASSGTQRERTQYF. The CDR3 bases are TGTGCCAGTAGTGGGACACAAAGGGAGCGGACCCAGTACTTC.

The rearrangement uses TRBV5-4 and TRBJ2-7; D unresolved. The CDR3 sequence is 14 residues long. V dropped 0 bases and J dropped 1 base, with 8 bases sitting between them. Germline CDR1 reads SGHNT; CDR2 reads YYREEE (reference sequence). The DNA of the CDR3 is TGTGCCAGCAGCTTGGGGAGTGTGTCCTACGAGCAGTACTTC. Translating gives CASSLGSVSYEQYF.

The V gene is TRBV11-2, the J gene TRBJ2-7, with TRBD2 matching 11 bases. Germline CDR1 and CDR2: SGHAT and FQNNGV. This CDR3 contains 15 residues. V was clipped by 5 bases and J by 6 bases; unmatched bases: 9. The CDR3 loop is CASSVTSGSGLEQYF. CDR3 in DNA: TGTGCCAGCAGCGTAACTAGCGGGAGTGGGCTCGAGCAGTACTTC.

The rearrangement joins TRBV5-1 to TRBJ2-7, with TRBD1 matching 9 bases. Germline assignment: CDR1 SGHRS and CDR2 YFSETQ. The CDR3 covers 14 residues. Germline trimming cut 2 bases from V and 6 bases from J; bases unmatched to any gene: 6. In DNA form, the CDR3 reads TGCGCCAGCAGCTTCGGACAGGGGTATAGCGAGCAGTACTTC. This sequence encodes CASSFGQGYSEQYF.

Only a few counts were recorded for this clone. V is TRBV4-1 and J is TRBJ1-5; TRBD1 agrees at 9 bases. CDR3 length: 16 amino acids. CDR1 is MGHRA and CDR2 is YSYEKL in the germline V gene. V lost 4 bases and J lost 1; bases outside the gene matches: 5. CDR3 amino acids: CASSREQGASNQPQHF. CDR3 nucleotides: TGCGCCAGCAGCCGAGAACAGGGGGCGAGCAATCAGCCCCAGCATTTT.

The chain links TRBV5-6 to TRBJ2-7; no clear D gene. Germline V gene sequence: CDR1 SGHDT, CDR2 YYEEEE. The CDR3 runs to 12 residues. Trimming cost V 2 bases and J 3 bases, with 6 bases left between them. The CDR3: CASSLGDYEQYF. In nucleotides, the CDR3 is TGTGCCAGCAGCTTAGGAGACTACGAGCAGTACTTC.